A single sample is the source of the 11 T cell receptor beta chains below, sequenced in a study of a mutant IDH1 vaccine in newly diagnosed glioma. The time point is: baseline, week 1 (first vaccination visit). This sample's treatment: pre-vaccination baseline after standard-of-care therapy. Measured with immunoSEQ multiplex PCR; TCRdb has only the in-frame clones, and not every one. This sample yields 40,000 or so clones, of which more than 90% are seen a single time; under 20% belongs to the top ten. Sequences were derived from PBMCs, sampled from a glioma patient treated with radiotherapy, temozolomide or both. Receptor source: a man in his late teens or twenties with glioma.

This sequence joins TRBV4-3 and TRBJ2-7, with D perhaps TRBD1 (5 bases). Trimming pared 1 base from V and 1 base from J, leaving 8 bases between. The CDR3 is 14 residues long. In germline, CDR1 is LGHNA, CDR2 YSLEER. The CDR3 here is CASSQGKGSYEQYF. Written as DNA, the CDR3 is TGCGCCAGCAGCCAAGGGAAGGGGTCCTACGAGCAGTACTTC.

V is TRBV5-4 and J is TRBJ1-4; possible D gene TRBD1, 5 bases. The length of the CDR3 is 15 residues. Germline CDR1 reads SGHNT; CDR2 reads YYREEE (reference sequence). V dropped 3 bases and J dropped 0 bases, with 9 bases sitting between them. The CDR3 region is CASSSGLATNEKLFF. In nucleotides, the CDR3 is TGTGCCAGCAGCTCGGGACTTGCAACTAATGAAAAACTGTTTTTT.

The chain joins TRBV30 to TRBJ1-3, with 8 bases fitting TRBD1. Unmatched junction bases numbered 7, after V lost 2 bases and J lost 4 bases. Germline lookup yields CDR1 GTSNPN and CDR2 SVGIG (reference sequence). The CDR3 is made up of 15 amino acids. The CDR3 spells CAWSLGQGAGNTIYF. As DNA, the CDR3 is TGTGCCTGGAGTCTCGGACAGGGAGCAGGAAACACCATATATTTT.

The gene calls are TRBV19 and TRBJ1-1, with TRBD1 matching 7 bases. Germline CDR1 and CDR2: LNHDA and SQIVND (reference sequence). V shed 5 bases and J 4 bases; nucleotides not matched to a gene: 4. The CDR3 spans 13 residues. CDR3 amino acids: CASSFNRGTEAFF. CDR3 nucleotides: TGTGCCAGTAGTTTCAACAGGGGCACTGAAGCTTTCTTT. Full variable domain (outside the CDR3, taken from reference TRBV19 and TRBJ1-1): DGGITQSPKYLFRKEGQNVTLSCEQNLNHDAMYWYRQDPGQGLRLIYYSQIVNDFQKGDIAEGYSVSREKKESFPLTVTSAQKNPTAFYLCASSFNRGTEAFFGQGTRLTVV.

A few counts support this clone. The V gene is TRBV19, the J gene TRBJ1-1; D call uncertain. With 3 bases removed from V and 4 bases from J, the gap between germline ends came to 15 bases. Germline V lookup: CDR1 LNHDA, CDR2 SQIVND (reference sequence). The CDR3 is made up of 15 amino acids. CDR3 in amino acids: CASSMVYRGSTEAFF. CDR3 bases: TGTGCCAGTAGTATGGTCTACCGTGGGAGCACTGAAGCTTTCTTT.

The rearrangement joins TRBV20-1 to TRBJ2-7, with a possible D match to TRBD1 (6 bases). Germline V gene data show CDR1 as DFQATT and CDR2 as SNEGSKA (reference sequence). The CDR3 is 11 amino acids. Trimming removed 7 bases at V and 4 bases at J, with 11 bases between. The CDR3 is CSVSRGYEQYF. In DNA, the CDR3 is TGCAGTGTAAGCAGGGGATACGAGCAGTACTTC.

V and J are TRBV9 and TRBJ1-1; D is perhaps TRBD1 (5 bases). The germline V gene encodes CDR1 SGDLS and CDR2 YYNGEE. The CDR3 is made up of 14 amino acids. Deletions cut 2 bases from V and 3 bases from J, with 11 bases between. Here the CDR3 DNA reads TGTGCCAGCAGCGTCCGACAGACCCACACTGAAGCTTTCTTT. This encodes CASSVRQTHTEAFF.

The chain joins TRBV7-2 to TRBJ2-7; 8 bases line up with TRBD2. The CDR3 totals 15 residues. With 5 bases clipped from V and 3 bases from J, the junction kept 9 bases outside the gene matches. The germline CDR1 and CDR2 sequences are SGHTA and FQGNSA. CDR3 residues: CASSRGGSGNYEQYF. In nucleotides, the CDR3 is TGTGCCAGCAGCCGCGGGGGGAGCGGGAACTACGAGCAGTACTTC. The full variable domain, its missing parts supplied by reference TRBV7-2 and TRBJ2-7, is GAGVSQSPSNKVTEKGKDVELRCDPISGHTALYWYRQSLGQGLEFLIYFQGNSAPDKSGLPSDRFSAERTGGSVSTLTIQRTQQEDSAVYLCASSRGGSGNYEQYFGPGTRLTVT.

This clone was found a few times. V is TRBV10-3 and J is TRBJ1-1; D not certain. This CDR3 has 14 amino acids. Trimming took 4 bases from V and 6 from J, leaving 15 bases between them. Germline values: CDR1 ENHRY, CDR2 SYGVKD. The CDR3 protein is CAISVGPLIAEAFF. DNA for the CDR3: TGTGCCATCAGTGTTGGACCTCTAATCGCTGAAGCTTTCTTT.

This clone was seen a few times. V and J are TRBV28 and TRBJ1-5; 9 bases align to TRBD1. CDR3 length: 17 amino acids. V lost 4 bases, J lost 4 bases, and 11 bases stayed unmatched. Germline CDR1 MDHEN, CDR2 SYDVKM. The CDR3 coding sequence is TGTGCCAGCAGTTCCGGGACAGGGAGTGTCAGGAATCAGCCCCAGCATTTT. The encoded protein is CASSSGTGSVRNQPQHF.

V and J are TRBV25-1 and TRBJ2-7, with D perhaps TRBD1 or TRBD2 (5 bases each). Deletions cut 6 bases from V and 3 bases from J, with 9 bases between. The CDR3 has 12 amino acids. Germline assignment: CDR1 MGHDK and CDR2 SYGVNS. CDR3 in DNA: TGTGCCAGCAGCGGGACCTTCTACGAGCAGTACTTC. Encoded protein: CASSGTFYEQYF.